This record concerns one TCR beta chain sequence. The trim removed 11 bases at V and 2 bases at J, leaving 4 bases unmatched. This CDR3 region has 13 residues. CDR1 and CDR2 from the germline V gene are SEHNR and FQNEAQ (reference sequence). The record originates from a study of blood T cell repertoires in COVID-19. TCRdb keeps only in-frame clones here, not all; method: immunoSEQ multiplex PCR. Of fewer than 400,000 clones in the sample, around 90% were seen once. The chain has TRBV7-9 and TRBJ2-1, with 9 bases fitting TRBD2. The sequence came from a man aged 55 to 70 who had recovered from COVID-19. The material sequenced was PBMCs or T cells enriched from blood (not recorded which). Written as DNA, the CDR3 is TGTGCCGGGGGCGGGAGGGCCTACAATGAGCAGTTCTTC. The encoded protein is CAGGGRAYNEQFF.